This TCR beta chain was sequenced for a study of naive and memory T cell subsets. TCR cDNA received a 3' ligated oligonucleotide that carried a UMI. RNA was extracted from more than 2 ml of whole blood of healthy adults. Input was about 1 to 1,100 ng of DNase-treated total RNA without cell sorting. In this sample, this clonotype turned up a few times. Its matching antigen is unknown. Ligated cDNA underwent four rounds of PCR with nested alpha and beta constant region primers and SP2. For blood and skin samples, reverse transcription used TCR alpha and beta constant primers. Each CDR3 protein gets one entry after TCRdb re-called the 5' RACE reads with MiXCR. The profile shows about 59,000 distinct CDR3 sequences, around 8% of them singletons. Study findings and constraints: Potentially, T cell activation and differentiation skew this RNA-based measurement.

The clonotype was recovered from a female donor in good health.

The CDR3 is CSVERGGWETQYF. The CDR3 DNA sequence: TGCAGCGTAGAACGAGGGGGCTGGGAGACCCAGTACTTC. The chain is built from TRBV29-1 and TRBJ2-5; 7 bases fit TRBD1. Trimming at V came to 6 bases and at J to 5 bases, leaving 9 bases not matched to a gene. Germline-derived CDR1 and CDR2 are SQVTM and ANQGSEA. This CDR3 spans 13 amino acids.